This T cell receptor (beta chain) is drawn from a study of blood T cell repertoires in COVID-19. CDR3 length equals 14 residues. Germline CDR1 and CDR2: MNHEY and SVGAGI. V lost 8 bases to trimming and J lost 2 bases; unmatched junction nucleotides: 8. Clones were read by immunoSEQ multiplex PCR, and TCRdb kept only the in-frame ones, dropping some. The sample lists about 40,000 clones, 88% seen once, with approximately 10% in the top ten. This clone occurred once. Sequencing was performed on peripheral blood. The clonotype was recovered from a woman aged 70-85 years with acute or convalescent COVID-19. The rearrangement joins TRBV6-5 to TRBJ1-2; the match to TRBD1 covers 7 bases. The CDR3 spells CASGRQGRNYGYTF. The CDR3 nucleotides are TGTGCCAGCGGACGACAGGGACGAAACTATGGCTACACCTTC.